This T cell receptor (beta chain) was recorded in a study of T cell responses to AZD1222 COVID-19 vaccine. Study-level points and caveats: Along spike, vaccine-associated CD4 TCRs were found throughout, with dominance at 160-218 and 743-854. Repertoire sampling happened only post peak T cell response.

On this clone itself: Its cognate antigen is unknown.

The germline gives CDR1 DFQATT, CDR2 SNEGSKA (reference sequence). This CDR3 has 11 amino acids. V lost 5 bases, J lost 7 bases, and 10 bases lay in between. TCRdb's copy holds only in-frame clones and misses some; the assay was immunoSEQ multiplex PCR. In the table there are tens of thousands of clones, approximately 88% of which are singletons. The clonotype originates from an adult in good health. The V call is TRBV20-1, the J call TRBJ2-3, with TRBD1 as a possible D gene (5 bases). The sequenced sample was peripheral blood, obtained on day 0 of AZD1222 vaccination. This CDR3 reads CSAPDTYTQYF. CDR3 bases: TGCAGTGCTCCGGACACCTATACGCAGTATTTT.